A selection of T cell receptor beta chains follows, all from one sample in a study of T cell responses to AZD1222 COVID-19 vaccine. TCRdb's copy holds only in-frame clones and misses some; the assay was immunoSEQ multiplex PCR. The data contain 100,000 to 150,000 clones, about nine tenths of them singletons. Sequencing was performed on peripheral blood, taken on day 0 of AZD1222 vaccination. These receptors came from an adult in good health. Each CDR3 is given with its conserved first and last residue. The D gene is left open where the match is weak. A row's size may be missing; if present it is once, few, many or a size class.

CDR3 protein: CSVDTEDTELGEQFF
CDR3 DNA: TGCAGCGTTGATACTGAGGACACTGAGCTTGGTGAGCAGTTCTTC
clone size: .
J gene: TRBJ2-1
D gene: .
V gene: TRBV29-1
CDR3 length: 15

CDR3 protein: CASSLGTGWNQPQHF
CDR3 DNA: TGTGCCAGCTCACTTGGGACAGGATGGAATCAGCCCCAGCATTTT
clone size: .
J gene: TRBJ1-5
D gene: TRBD1
V gene: TRBV18
CDR3 length: 15

CDR3 protein: CASGFETGLYGYTF
CDR3 DNA: TGTGCTAGTGGTTTCGAGACAGGGCTCTATGGCTACACCTTC
clone size: .
J gene: TRBJ1-2
D gene: TRBD1
V gene: TRBV12-5
CDR3 length: 14

CDR3 protein: CASSPTAGALGYF
CDR3 DNA: TGTGCCAGCAGCCCGACTGCGGGAGCCCTAGGGTACTTC
clone size: .
J gene: TRBJ2-7
D gene: TRBD2
V gene: TRBV3-1/TRBV3-2
CDR3 length: 13

CDR3 protein: CASSLFGQVTDTQYF
CDR3 DNA: TGTGCCAGCAGTTTATTTGGCCAGGTCACAGATACGCAGTATTTT
clone size: .
J gene: TRBJ2-3
D gene: .
V gene: TRBV27
CDR3 length: 15

CDR3 protein: CASNSGRAREQYF
CDR3 DNA: TGCGCCAGCAATAGCGGGAGGGCCCGCGAGCAGTACTTC
clone size: once
J gene: TRBJ2-7
D gene: TRBD2
V gene: TRBV10-2
CDR3 length: 13

CDR3 protein: CASSLTFGGYTF
CDR3 DNA: TGTGCCAGCAGCCTTACCTTCGGAGGCTACACCTTC
clone size: .
J gene: TRBJ1-2
D gene: .
V gene: TRBV9
CDR3 length: 12

CDR3 protein: CASSLGLAGVNEQFF
CDR3 DNA: TGCGCCAGCTCCCTCGGACTAGCGGGGGTCAATGAGCAGTTCTTC
clone size: .
J gene: TRBJ2-1
D gene: TRBD2
V gene: TRBV4-1
CDR3 length: 15

CDR3 protein: CASSIQVSGELFF
CDR3 DNA: TGTGCCAGCAGCATTCAGGTTTCCGGGGAGCTGTTTTTT
clone size: .
J gene: TRBJ2-2
D gene: .
V gene: TRBV14
CDR3 length: 13

CDR3 protein: CASAPRMQVNSPLHF
CDR3 DNA: TGTGCCAGTGCGCCAAGGATGCAAGTCAATTCACCCCTCCACTTT
clone size: .
J gene: TRBJ1-6
D gene: .
V gene: TRBV27
CDR3 length: 15

CDR3 protein: CASSPTGAGGPHEQFF
CDR3 DNA: TGTGCCAGCAGCCCGACGGGAGCGGGGGGGCCGCATGAGCAGTTCTTC
clone size: .
J gene: TRBJ2-1
D gene: TRBD2
V gene: TRBV7-3
CDR3 length: 16

CDR3 protein: CASTLRTAPVF
CDR3 DNA: TGTGCCAGCACCTTACGGACAGCCCCGGTGTTT
clone size: .
J gene: TRBJ2-7
D gene: .
V gene: TRBV12-3/TRBV12-4
CDR3 length: 11

CDR3 protein: CASSPGDGNQPQHF
CDR3 DNA: TGTGCCAGCTCACCAGGGGACGGCAATCAGCCCCAGCATTTT
clone size: .
J gene: TRBJ1-5
D gene: .
V gene: TRBV18
CDR3 length: 14